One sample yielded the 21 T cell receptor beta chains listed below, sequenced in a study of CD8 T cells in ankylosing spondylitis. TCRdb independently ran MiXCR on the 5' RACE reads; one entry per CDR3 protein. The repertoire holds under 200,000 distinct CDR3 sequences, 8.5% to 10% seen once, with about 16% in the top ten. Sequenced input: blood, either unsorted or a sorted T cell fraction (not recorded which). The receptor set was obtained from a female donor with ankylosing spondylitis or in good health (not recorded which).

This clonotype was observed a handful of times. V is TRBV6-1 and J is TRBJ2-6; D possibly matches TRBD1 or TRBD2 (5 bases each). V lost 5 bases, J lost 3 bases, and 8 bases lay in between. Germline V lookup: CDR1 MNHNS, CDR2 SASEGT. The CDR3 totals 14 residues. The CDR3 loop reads CASSKGSGANVLTF. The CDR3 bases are TGTGCCAGCAGTAAGGGGAGTGGGGCCAACGTCCTGACTTTC.

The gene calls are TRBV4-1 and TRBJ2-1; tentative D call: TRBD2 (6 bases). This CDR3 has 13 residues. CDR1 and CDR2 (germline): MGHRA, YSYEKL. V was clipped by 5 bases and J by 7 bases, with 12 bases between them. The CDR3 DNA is TGCGCCAGCAGCTACCGGGACTTTAATGAGCAGTTCTTC. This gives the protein CASSYRDFNEQFF.

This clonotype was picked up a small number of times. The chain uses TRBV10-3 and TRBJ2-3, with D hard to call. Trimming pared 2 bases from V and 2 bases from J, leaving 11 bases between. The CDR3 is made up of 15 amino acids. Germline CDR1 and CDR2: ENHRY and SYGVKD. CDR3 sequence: CAISEGEFNTDTQYF. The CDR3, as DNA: TGTGCCATCAGTGAGGGGGAATTTAACACAGATACGCAGTATTTT.

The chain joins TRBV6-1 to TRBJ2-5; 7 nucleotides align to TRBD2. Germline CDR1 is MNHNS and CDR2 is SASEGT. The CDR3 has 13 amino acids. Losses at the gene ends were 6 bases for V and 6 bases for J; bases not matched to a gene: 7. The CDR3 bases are TGTGCCAGCAGCCTGACTAGCAGAAAGACCCAGTACTTC. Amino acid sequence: CASSLTSRKTQYF.

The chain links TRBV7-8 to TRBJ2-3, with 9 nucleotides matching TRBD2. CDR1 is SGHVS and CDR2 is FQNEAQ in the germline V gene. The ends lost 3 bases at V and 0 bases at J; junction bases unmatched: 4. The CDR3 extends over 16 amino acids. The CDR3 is CASSFRLAASTDTQYF. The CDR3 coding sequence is TGTGCCAGCAGCTTTCGACTAGCGGCTAGCACAGATACGCAGTATTTT.

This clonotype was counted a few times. The CDR3 loop reads CASSSEGETQYF. The CDR3 DNA is TGTGCCAGCAGCTCCGAGGGAGAGACCCAGTACTTC. The chain couples TRBV2 to TRBJ2-5; perhaps TRBD2 as D (5 bases). V was clipped by 6 bases and J by 4 bases, with 9 bases between them. CDR3 size: 12 residues. Germline V gene lookup returns CDR1 SNHLY and CDR2 FYNNEI.

This CDR3 is CASSRDRGQETQYF. The CDR3 nucleotides are TGTGCCAGCAGTCGGGACAGGGGGCAAGAGACCCAGTACTTC. This chain joins TRBV12-3 or TRBV12-4 and TRBJ2-5; 11 nucleotides line up with TRBD1. CDR3 length: 14 residues. Trimming removed 5 bases from V and 2 bases from J; junction bases left unmatched: 1.

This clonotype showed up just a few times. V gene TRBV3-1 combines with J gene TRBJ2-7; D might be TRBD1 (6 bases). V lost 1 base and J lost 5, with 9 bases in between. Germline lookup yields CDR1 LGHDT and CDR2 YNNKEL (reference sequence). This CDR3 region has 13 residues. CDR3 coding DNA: TGTGCCAGCAGCCAAGTGGGGGCTAACGAGCAGTACTTC. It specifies CASSQVGANEQYF.

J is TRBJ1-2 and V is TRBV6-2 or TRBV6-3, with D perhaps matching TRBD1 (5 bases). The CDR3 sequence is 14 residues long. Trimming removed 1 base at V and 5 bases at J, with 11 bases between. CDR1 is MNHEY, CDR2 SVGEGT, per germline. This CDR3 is CASSYFGTEYGYTF. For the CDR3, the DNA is TGTGCCAGCAGTTACTTCGGGACGGAATATGGCTACACCTTC.

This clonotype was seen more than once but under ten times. CDR3 in DNA: TGTGCCAGCAGCTTAGAGAACGGATACTCCTACGAGCAGTACTTC. As protein: CASSLENGYSYEQYF. This rearrangement joins TRBV7-6 to TRBJ2-7; D is ambiguous. This CDR3 has 15 amino acids. V lost 1 base to trimming and J lost 0 bases, with 10 bases between them. Germline V lookup: CDR1 SGHVS, CDR2 FNYEAQ.

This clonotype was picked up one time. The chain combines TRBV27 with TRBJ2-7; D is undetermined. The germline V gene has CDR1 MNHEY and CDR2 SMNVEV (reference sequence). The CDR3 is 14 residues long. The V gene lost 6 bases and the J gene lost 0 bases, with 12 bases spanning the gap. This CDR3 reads CASRLTSSSYEQYF. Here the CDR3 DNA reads TGTGCCAGCAGGTTGACTTCAAGCTCCTACGAGCAGTACTTC.

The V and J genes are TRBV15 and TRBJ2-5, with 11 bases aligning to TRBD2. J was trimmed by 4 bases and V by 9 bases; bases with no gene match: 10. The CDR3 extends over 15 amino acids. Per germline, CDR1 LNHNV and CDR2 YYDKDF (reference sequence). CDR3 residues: CATKRGGTSGETQYF. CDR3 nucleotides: TGTGCCACAAAGCGAGGAGGGACTAGCGGAGAGACCCAGTACTTC.

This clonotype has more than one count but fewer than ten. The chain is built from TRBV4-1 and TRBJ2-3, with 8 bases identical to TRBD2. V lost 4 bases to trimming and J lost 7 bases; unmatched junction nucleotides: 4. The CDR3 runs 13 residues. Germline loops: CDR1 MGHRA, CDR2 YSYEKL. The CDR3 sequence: CASSLRGGHTQYF. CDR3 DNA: TGCGCCAGCAGCCTCCGGGGGGGTCATACGCAGTATTTT.

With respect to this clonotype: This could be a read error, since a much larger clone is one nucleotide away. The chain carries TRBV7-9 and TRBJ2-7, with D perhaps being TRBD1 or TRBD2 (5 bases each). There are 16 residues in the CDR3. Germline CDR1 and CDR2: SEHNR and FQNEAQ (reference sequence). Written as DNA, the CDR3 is TGTGCCAGCAGCTTAGGAAGGTCAGGGAGAGAGTGGGAGCAGCACTTC. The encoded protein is CASSLGRSGREWEQHF.

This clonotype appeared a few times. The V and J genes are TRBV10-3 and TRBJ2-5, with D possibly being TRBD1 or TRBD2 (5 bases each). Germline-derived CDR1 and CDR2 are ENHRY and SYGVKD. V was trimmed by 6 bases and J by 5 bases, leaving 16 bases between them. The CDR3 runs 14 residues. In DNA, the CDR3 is TGTGCCATCAGGGGGGTAGGGCCTCGGGAGACCCAGTACTTC. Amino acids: CAIRGVGPRETQYF.

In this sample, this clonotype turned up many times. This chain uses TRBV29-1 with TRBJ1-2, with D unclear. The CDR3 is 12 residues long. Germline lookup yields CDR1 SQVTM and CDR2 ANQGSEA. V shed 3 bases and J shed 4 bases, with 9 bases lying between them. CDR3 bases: TGCAGCGTTGAGCGGGTCGGCTATGGCTACACCTTC. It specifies CSVERVGYGYTF.

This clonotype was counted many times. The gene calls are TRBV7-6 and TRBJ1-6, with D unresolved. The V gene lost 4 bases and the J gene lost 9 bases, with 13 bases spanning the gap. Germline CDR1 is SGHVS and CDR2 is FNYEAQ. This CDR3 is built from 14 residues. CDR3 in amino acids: CASSYSSDRSPLHF. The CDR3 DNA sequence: TGTGCCAGCAGCTACTCCTCGGACCGTTCACCCCTCCACTTT.

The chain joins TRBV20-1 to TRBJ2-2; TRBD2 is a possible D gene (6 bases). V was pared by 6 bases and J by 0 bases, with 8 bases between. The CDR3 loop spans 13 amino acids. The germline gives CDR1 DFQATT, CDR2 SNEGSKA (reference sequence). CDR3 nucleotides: TGCAGTGCGTTAGCGGCGAACACCGGGGAGCTGTTTTTT. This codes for CSALAANTGELFF.

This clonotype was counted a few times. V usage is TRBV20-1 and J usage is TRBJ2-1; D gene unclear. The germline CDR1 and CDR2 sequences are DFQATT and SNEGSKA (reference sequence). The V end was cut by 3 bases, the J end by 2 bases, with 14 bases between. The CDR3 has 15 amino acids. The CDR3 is CSASSWRGAYNEQFF. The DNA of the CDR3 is TGCAGTGCTAGTTCGTGGAGAGGCGCCTACAATGAGCAGTTCTTC.

For the CDR3, the DNA is TGTGCCAGTAGTACTTCGACCTCCGGGACACTAAATCAGCCCCAGCATTTT. It yields the protein CASSTSTSGTLNQPQHF. The genes are TRBV19 and TRBJ1-5; TRBD1 is a possible D gene (6 bases). Trimming pared 4 bases from V and 4 bases from J, leaving 20 bases between. The germline CDR1 and CDR2 sequences are LNHDA and SQIVND (reference sequence). The CDR3 is made up of 17 amino acids.

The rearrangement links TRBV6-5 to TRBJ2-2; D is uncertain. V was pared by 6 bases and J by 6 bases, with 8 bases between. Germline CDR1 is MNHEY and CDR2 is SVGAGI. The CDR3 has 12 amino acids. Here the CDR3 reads CASSRRSGELFF. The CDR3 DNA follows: TGTGCCAGCAGCCGGAGATCCGGGGAGCTGTTTTTT.